This TCR beta chain was identified in a study of response to subunit inactivated influenza vaccine (dated by TCRdb to 2017 to 2018). For context, the study as a whole: The study used deep quantitative T cell receptor repertoire profiling to track responses to a trivalent subunit inactivated influenza vaccine. Beyond this particular receptor, the publication reports: The authors proposed that each seasonal influenza vaccination may bring in only a limited number of new T cells.

There are 14 amino acids in the CDR3, from cysteine to phenylalanine inclusive. Only the CDR3 portion is preserved as DNA: 42 bases, with reading frame beginning at the first base. From the germline V gene, CDR1 is SGHRS and CDR2 is YFSETQ. Library creation used RT-PCR. For sequencing, an Illumina HiSeq 2500 was employed. TCRdb reprocessed the public reads (quality trimming at Q25 with fastp, clone calling with MiXCR) and kept in-frame beta chains. Each entry is one CDR3 protein sequence, shown with its most common DNA and genes. This sample has about 650,000 distinct CDR3 sequences in its table, and around 15% of those were observed once. The top ten constitute less than 8.5% of the sample. This clonotype was found many times. Its antigen remains undetermined. A read error may account for a junction end that differs from germline.

This TCR was sampled from a man in his fifties or sixties who received an inactivated influenza vaccine. Donor details come from another sample of the same person, matched by shared clones. The sample was PBMCs from blood, taken roughly 15 days before vaccination. The receptor chain draws on TRBV5-1 and TRBJ2-5, with TRBD1 matching 8 junction bases. Here the CDR3 is given as CASSLGQGQETQYF. The nucleotides read TGTGCCAGCAGTCTCGGACAGGGTCAAGAGACCCAGTACTTC.